This TCR beta chain emerged from a study of CD8+ T cells in alopecia areata. In the study overall: Among treated patients, oral tofacitinib was administered at 5 to 10 mg twice daily. Severity scores in treated patients reflected the percentage of scalp affected. Findings and limits, study-wide: When scalp samples are sequenced, resident alphabeta T cells of normal skin are also captured.

This clone was detected a few times. What it recognizes is unknown. After removal of 6 bases from V and 9 bases from J, the junction contained 7 bases not matched to a gene. Germline V gene lookup returns CDR1 SGHTA and CDR2 FQGNSA. The CDR3 has 13 amino acids. Treatment defined: oral pan-JAK inhibitor, 5-10 mg twice daily. Alopecia areata patients provided lesional scalp punch biopsies and peripheral blood, both collected for the study. The sequencing template was cDNA reverse transcribed from extracted RNA. Assay used: immunoSEQ multiplex PCR; TCRdb lists only in-frame clones, some missing. In the table there are 150,000 or so clones, around three fifths of which are singletons.

The sample here was CD4+ T cells sorted from blood, taken at week 4, from a patient treated with tofacitinib. This rearrangement joins TRBV7-2 to TRBJ2-1; 8 bases fit TRBD1. This TCR was sampled from a human donor with alopecia areata. The CDR3 DNA is TGTGCCAGCAGTAGTAACAGGGGGGCTGAGCAGTTCTTC. This encodes CASSSNRGAEQFF.